These 31 T cell receptor beta chains were sequenced from one sample in a study of OX40 agonist ivuxolimab in advanced cancers. The data were produced by immunoSEQ multiplex PCR, yet TCRdb's version contains in-frame clones alone and is incomplete. The sample contains tens of thousands of clones, roughly 88% of which appear only once. Sequences were derived from CD4+ or CD8+ T cells sorted from blood, sampled in a trial of the OX40 agonist ivuxolimab. The source is an adult with an advanced solid tumor such as melanoma, head and neck, liver or kidney cancer.

The chain links TRBV29-1 to TRBJ2-5; 12 bases fit TRBD2. The CDR3 has 14 residues. J was trimmed by 3 bases and V by 4 bases; bases with no gene match: 3. Germline-derived CDR1 and CDR2 are SQVTM and ANQGSEA. The CDR3 DNA reads TGCAGCGTTGCTAGCGGGGGGGCCAAAGAGACCCAGTACTTC. Translated, it gives CSVASGGAKETQYF.

The chain recombines TRBV5-1 with TRBJ2-2; D is undetermined. The CDR3 runs to 14 residues. The germline V and J ends were trimmed by 1 base and 4 bases, with 8 bases remaining between them. Per the germline V gene, CDR1 is SGHRS and CDR2 is YFSETQ. CDR3 DNA: TGCGCCAGCAGCTTGAGGCAAGTCACCGGGGAGCTGTTTTTT. Its translation: CASSLRQVTGELFF.

V is TRBV5-4 and J is TRBJ2-2; TRBD1 matches at 11 bases. Germline values: CDR1 SGHNT, CDR2 YYREEE (reference sequence). V lost 3 bases to trimming and J lost 3 bases; unmatched junction nucleotides: 4. CDR3 size: 16 residues. CDR3 nucleotides: TGTGCCAGCAGCTCGCCGGGACAGGGGGACACCGGGGAGCTGTTTTTT. Translated, it gives CASSSPGQGDTGELFF. Looking up the rest from reference TRBV5-4 and TRBJ2-2 gives the full variable domain: ETGVTQSPTHLIKTRGQQVTLRCSSQSGHNTVSWYQQALGQGPQFIFQYYREEENGRGNFPPRFSGLQFPNYSSELNVNALELDDSALYLCASSSPGQGDTGELFFGEGSRLTVL.

This clone was found once. The chain couples TRBV27 to TRBJ2-6; D gene unclear. The V and J ends lost 3 bases and 0 bases respectively, with 12 bases between them. Per germline, CDR1 MNHEY and CDR2 SMNVEV (reference sequence). The CDR3 totals 17 residues. Here the CDR3 reads CASSFGDKNSGANVLTF. DNA of the CDR3: TGTGCCAGCAGTTTTGGTGACAAGAACTCTGGGGCCAACGTCCTGACTTTC.

The genes are TRBV10-3 and TRBJ2-1; 12 bases align to TRBD2. The CDR3 covers 15 residues. CDR1 and CDR2 from the germline V gene are ENHRY and SYGVKD. V was clipped by 0 bases and J by 6 bases; unmatched bases: 0. The CDR3: CAISESTSGGNEQFF. The CDR3 nucleotides read TGTGCCATCAGTGAGTCGACTAGCGGGGGCAATGAGCAGTTCTTC.

Only one count was recorded for this clone. V is TRBV9 and J is TRBJ2-5; TRBD1 is a possible D gene (6 bases). V dropped 0 bases and J dropped 5 bases, with 23 bases sitting between them. The CDR3 contains 18 residues. In germline, CDR1 is SGDLS, CDR2 YYNGEE. CDR3 bases: TGTGCCAGCAGCGTAGACCCGATCCGGGCAGGGGTGAGTGAGACCCAGTACTTC. Amino acids: CASSVDPIRAGVSETQYF.

The chain links TRBV18 to TRBJ2-5; D call uncertain. The tail of the sequence fits TRBJ2-7 better, so the J call may be wrong. The germline V gene has CDR1 KGHSH and CDR2 LQKENI. The CDR3 consists of 15 residues. The CDR3 DNA follows: TGTGCCAGCTCACTAGACCCCGGGTCCTCCTACGAGCAGTACTTC. Translation: CASSLDPGSSYEQYF.

This clone was seen once. The CDR3 is CAITSGGYTDTQYF. DNA for the CDR3: TGTGCCATCACGAGCGGGGGGTACACAGATACGCAGTATTTT. This chain uses TRBV10-3 with TRBJ2-3, with TRBD2 matching 9 bases. This CDR3 spans 14 amino acids. J was trimmed by 2 bases and V by 7 bases; bases with no gene match: 4. The V gene's germline CDR1 is ENHRY and CDR2 SYGVKD.

The rearrangement links TRBV6-5 to TRBJ1-1, with 7 bases lining up with TRBD1. V lost 4 bases and J lost 4; bases outside the gene matches: 6. This CDR3 is built from 14 residues. The germline gives CDR1 MNHEY, CDR2 SVGAGI. For the CDR3, the DNA is TGTGCCAGCAGTTCGACAGGGAGGGGCACTGAAGCTTTCTTT. Protein: CASSSTGRGTEAFF.

This chain uses TRBV15 with TRBJ2-7; TRBD1 agrees at 7 bases. Per the germline V gene, CDR1 is LNHNV and CDR2 is YYDKDF (reference sequence). The ends lost 1 base at V and 2 bases at J; junction bases unmatched: 8. CDR3 length: 16 residues. The CDR3 is CATSRAGTTGTYEQYF. CDR3 coding DNA: TGTGCCACCAGCAGAGCCGGTACGACAGGGACCTACGAGCAGTACTTC.

This chain uses TRBV18 with TRBJ2-3, with D uncertain. CDR1 is KGHSH, CDR2 LQKENI, per germline. CDR3 length equals 11 residues. Deletions cut 6 bases from V and 5 bases from J, with 6 bases between. CDR3 in DNA: TGTGCCAGCTCTTCTTTAGATACGCAGTATTTT. This translates into CASSSLDTQYF.

This chain uses TRBV2 with TRBJ2-7; D is undetermined. Germline V gene data show CDR1 as SNHLY and CDR2 as FYNNEI. This CDR3 region has 12 residues. V lost 6 bases, J lost 2 bases, and 8 bases lay in between. CDR3 in amino acids: CASSRTAYEQYV. The CDR3 DNA reads TGTGCCAGCAGCAGAACGGCCTACGAGCAGTACGTC.

This clone appeared a single time. This chain connects TRBV6-5 to TRBJ1-3; possibly TRBD1 for D (6 bases). Between the trimmed V and J ends, which lost 0 bases and 1 base, there was a span of 10 bases. CDR1 and CDR2 from the germline V gene are MNHEY and SVGAGI. CDR3 size: 16 residues. CDR3 residues: CASSYSQGLSGNTIYF. Here the CDR3 DNA reads TGTGCCAGCAGTTACTCGCAGGGGCTATCTGGAAACACCATATATTTT.

V usage is TRBV18 and J usage is TRBJ1-2, with D perhaps matching TRBD1 (6 bases). Trimming left V 0 bases short and J 8 bases short, with 10 bases between. Germline V gene data show CDR1 as KGHSH and CDR2 as LQKENI. The CDR3 is made up of 13 amino acids. The CDR3 loop is CASSPPPGDGYTF. The CDR3 DNA sequence: TGTGCCAGCTCACCACCGCCAGGGGACGGCTACACCTTC.

V is TRBV5-6 and J is TRBJ1-5; 7 nucleotides match TRBD1. Trimming cost V 3 bases and J 7 bases; bases outside gene matches: 10. This CDR3 is built from 15 residues. Germline CDR1 and CDR2: SGHDT and YYEEEE. CDR3 in DNA: TGTGCCAGCAGCTATTATACGACAGGGTGGCAGCCCCAGCATTTT. Encoded protein: CASSYYTTGWQPQHF.

This chain joins TRBV4-1 and TRBJ2-7; D is possibly TRBD2 (7 bases). Germline loops: CDR1 MGHRA, CDR2 YSYEKL. Trimming took off 0 bases at V and 1 base at J, with 19 bases between the two ends. The CDR3 runs 18 residues. CDR3 protein: CASSQDYAGARGSYEQYF. In DNA form, the CDR3 reads TGCGCCAGCAGCCAAGATTATGCGGGGGCCCGAGGTTCCTACGAGCAGTACTTC.

This clone is classed as medium-sized (0.01 to 0.1%). V usage is TRBV7-6 and J usage is TRBJ1-2, with D hard to call. The CDR3 consists of 13 residues. Germline CDR1 reads SGHVS; CDR2 reads FNYEAQ. V was trimmed by 5 bases and J by 5 bases, leaving 12 bases between them. For the CDR3, the DNA is TGTGCCAGCAGCCACCCGGGTGGGTATGGCTACACCTTC. Translated: CASSHPGGYGYTF.

The J gene is TRBJ1-2, the V gene TRBV5-1, with TRBD1 identical over 9 bases. The CDR3 runs to 15 residues. Germline loops: CDR1 SGHRS, CDR2 YFSETQ. The V gene end was trimmed by 4 bases and the J gene end by 4 bases; junction bases not matched to a gene: 8. CDR3 in DNA: TGCGCCAGCAGCCTACGACAGGGGGGAACCTATGGCTACACCTTC. It is translated as CASSLRQGGTYGYTF.

This chain uses TRBV4-1 with TRBJ1-4; D is unresolved. Trimming removed 2 bases at V and 3 bases at J, with 10 bases between. The CDR3 extends over 15 amino acids. In germline, CDR1 is MGHRA, CDR2 YSYEKL. As DNA, the CDR3 is TGCGCCAGCAGCCAACCCACTGGGTCTAATGAAAAACTGTTTTTT. This translates into CASSQPTGSNEKLFF.

The chain employs TRBV18 and TRBJ2-1; 9 bases line up with TRBD1. This CDR3 is built from 18 residues. The junction had 8 bases not matched to a gene; V was cut back by 0 bases and J by 2 bases. Per the germline V gene, CDR1 is KGHSH and CDR2 is LQKENI. The DNA of the CDR3 is TGTGCCAGCTCACCACCGACGGGACAGGGAGGGACCTACAATGAGCAGTTCTTC. Translation: CASSPPTGQGGTYNEQFF.

The genes are TRBV6-5 and TRBJ1-2; maybe TRBD1 (5 bases). This CDR3 spans 15 amino acids. Trimming removed 1 base at V and 2 bases at J, with 11 bases between. CDR1 is MNHEY and CDR2 is SVGAGI in the germline V gene. CDR3 nucleotide sequence: TGTGCCAGCAGTTACTTACTGACAGAGAACTATGGCTACACCTTC. Protein product: CASSYLLTENYGYTF.

The V and J genes are TRBV4-2 and TRBJ2-4; 9 positions match TRBD1. Trimming at V came to 0 bases and at J to 8 bases, leaving 17 bases not matched to a gene. The CDR3 loop spans 19 amino acids. CDR1 and CDR2 (germline): LGHNA, YNFKEQ. The CDR3 is CASSQDLGLDRGRMDIQYF. CDR3 DNA sequence: TGTGCCAGCAGCCAAGATCTTGGGCTGGACAGGGGTAGAATGGACATTCAGTACTTC.

The chain couples TRBV6-6 to TRBJ1-3, with D unresolved. Germline CDR1 is MNHNY and CDR2 is SVGAGI (reference sequence). V was pared by 6 bases and J by 4 bases, with 7 bases between. The CDR3 extends over 12 amino acids. Here the CDR3 DNA reads TGTGCCAGCAGCCCTCGGGGAAACACCATATATTTT. Translation gives CASSPRGNTIYF.

The chain is built from TRBV7-2 and TRBJ2-5; 9 bases line up with TRBD2. Looked up from germline, CDR1 is SGHTA and CDR2 is FQGNSA. J lost 1 base, V lost 2 bases, and 5 bases had no gene match. The CDR3 length is 16 residues. CDR3 region: CASSLLAGAIQETQYF. CDR3 DNA sequence: TGTGCCAGCAGCTTATTAGCGGGGGCCATCCAAGAGACCCAGTACTTC.

The CDR3 protein is CASTAGQGNYGYTF. DNA for the CDR3: TGTGCCAGCACCGCTGGTCAGGGCAACTATGGCTACACCTTC. The rearrangement uses TRBV28 and TRBJ1-2, with D possibly TRBD1 on 5 matching bases. CDR1 is MDHEN, CDR2 SYDVKM, per germline. Trimming removed 7 bases at V and 2 bases at J, with 14 bases between. The CDR3 consists of 14 residues.

The gene calls are TRBV5-1 and TRBJ2-3, with 10 positions matching TRBD2. The ends lost 1 base at V and 0 bases at J; junction bases unmatched: 2. CDR1 is SGHRS, CDR2 YFSETQ, per germline. The CDR3 covers 16 residues. The chain's CDR3 is CASSLSGGASTDTQYF. The CDR3 DNA is TGCGCCAGCAGCTTGAGCGGGGGGGCTAGCACAGATACGCAGTATTTT.

The chain has TRBV15 and TRBJ1-5; 8 positions agree with TRBD1. The CDR3 is 17 residues long. After removal of 0 bases from V and 6 bases from J, the junction contained 10 bases not matched to a gene. CDR1 is LNHNV and CDR2 is YYDKDF in the germline V gene (reference sequence). This CDR3 reads CATSRDYQSGGGQPQHF. The CDR3 DNA is TGTGCCACCAGCAGAGATTATCAGTCAGGGGGCGGTCAGCCCCAGCATTTT.

The J gene is TRBJ2-7, the V gene TRBV5-6; D not certain. Germline CDR1 reads SGHDT; CDR2 reads YYEEEE. The CDR3 spans 15 residues. Trimming took 0 bases from V and 2 from J, leaving 12 bases between them. CDR3 nucleotide sequence: TGTGCCAGCAGCTTGGCATGGGCCGTGGCCTACGAGCAGTACTTC. Encoded protein: CASSLAWAVAYEQYF.

The gene calls are TRBV19 and TRBJ2-1; D is ambiguous. Trimming removed 3 bases at V and 0 bases at J, with 12 bases between. CDR3 length equals 16 residues. The germline V gene encodes CDR1 LNHDA and CDR2 SQIVND (reference sequence). The CDR3 DNA sequence: TGTGCCAGTAGTATGTGGAGTCCGAGCTCCTACAATGAGCAGTTCTTC. Protein: CASSMWSPSSYNEQFF. The full variable domain, rest sourced from reference TRBV19 and TRBJ2-1, is DGGITQSPKYLFRKEGQNVTLSCEQNLNHDAMYWYRQDPGQGLRLIYYSQIVNDFQKGDIAEGYSVSREKKESFPLTVTSAQKNPTAFYLCASSMWSPSSYNEQFFGPGTRLTVL.

The chain has TRBV5-1 and TRBJ2-7; 9 nucleotides match TRBD1. The CDR3 totals 14 residues. Germline lookup yields CDR1 SGHRS and CDR2 YFSETQ. After removal of 3 bases from V and 6 bases from J, the junction contained 7 bases not matched to a gene. The CDR3 protein is CASSSGTGSFEQYF. CDR3 sequence (DNA): TGCGCCAGCAGCTCCGGGACAGGGTCATTCGAGCAGTACTTC.

This chain connects TRBV6-5 to TRBJ1-6; D may be TRBD1 (5 bases). Per germline, CDR1 MNHEY and CDR2 SVGAGI. V lost 6 bases, J lost 8 bases, and 14 bases lay in between. This CDR3 region has 14 residues. CDR3 sequence reads: CASRAPGLYSPLHF. CDR3 nucleotides: TGTGCCAGCAGGGCGCCGGGACTATATTCACCCCTCCACTTT.